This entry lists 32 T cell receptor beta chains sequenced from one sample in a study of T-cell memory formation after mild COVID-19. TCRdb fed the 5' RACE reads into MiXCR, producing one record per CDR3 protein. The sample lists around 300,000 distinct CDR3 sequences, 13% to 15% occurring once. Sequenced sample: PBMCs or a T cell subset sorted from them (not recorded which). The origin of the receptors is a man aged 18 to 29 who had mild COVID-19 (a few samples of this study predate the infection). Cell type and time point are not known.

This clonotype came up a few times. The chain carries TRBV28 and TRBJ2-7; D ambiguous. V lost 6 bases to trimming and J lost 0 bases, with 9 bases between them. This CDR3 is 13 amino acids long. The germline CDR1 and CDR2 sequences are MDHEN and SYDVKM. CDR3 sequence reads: CASRGPSSYEQYV. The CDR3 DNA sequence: TGTGCCAGCAGAGGCCCCAGCTCCTACGAGCAGTACGTC.

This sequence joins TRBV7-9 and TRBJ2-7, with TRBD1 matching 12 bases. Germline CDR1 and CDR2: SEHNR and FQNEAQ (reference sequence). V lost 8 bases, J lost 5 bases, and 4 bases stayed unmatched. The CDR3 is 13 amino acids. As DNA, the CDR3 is TGTGCCAGCGGGGGACAGGGGGCCGACGAGCAGTACGTC. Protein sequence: CASGGQGADEQYV.

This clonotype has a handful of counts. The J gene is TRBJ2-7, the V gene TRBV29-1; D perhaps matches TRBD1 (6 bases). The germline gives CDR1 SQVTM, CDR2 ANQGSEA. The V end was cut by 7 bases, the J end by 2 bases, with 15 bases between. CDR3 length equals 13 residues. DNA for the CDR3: TGCAGCGCCACCGGTCAGGGGCCCTACGAGCAGTACTTC. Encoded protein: CSATGQGPYEQYF.

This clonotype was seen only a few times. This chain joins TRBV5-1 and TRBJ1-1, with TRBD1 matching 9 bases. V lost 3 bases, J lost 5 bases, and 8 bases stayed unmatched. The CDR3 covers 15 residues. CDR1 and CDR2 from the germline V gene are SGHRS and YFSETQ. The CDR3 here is CASSWTDRGMTEAFF. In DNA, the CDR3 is TGCGCCAGCAGCTGGACGGACAGGGGAATGACTGAAGCTTTCTTT. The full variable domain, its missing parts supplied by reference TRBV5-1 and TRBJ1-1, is KAGVTQTPRYLIKTRGQQVTLSCSPISGHRSVSWYQQTPGQGLQFLFEYFSETQRNKGNFPGRFSGRQFSNSRSEMNVSTLELGDSALYLCASSWTDRGMTEAFFGQGTRLTVV.

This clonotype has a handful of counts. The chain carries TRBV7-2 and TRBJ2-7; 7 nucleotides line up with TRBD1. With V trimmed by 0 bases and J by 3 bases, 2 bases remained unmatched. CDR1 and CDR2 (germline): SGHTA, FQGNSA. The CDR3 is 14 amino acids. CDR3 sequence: CASSLAGQSYEQYV. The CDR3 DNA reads TGTGCCAGCAGCTTAGCGGGACAGAGCTACGAGCAGTACGTC.

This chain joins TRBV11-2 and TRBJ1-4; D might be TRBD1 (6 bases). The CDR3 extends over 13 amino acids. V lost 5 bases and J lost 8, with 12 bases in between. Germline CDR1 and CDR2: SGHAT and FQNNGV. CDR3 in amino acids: CASSQQGSEKLFF. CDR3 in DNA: TGTGCCAGCAGCCAACAGGGCTCGGAAAAACTGTTTTTT.

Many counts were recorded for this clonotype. The CDR3 DNA reads as TGCGCCAGCAGCTTGCTGGATGAGCAGTTCTTC. Protein: CASSLLDEQFF. V usage is TRBV5-1 and J usage is TRBJ2-1; D is uncertain. This CDR3 is built from 11 residues. V was cut by 1 base and J by 8 bases, with 4 bases left in between. Germline V lookup: CDR1 SGHRS, CDR2 YFSETQ.

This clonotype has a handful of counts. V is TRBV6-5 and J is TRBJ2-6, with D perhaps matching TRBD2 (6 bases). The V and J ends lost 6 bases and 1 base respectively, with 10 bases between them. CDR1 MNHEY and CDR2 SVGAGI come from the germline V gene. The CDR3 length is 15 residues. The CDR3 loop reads CASSRGESGANVLTF. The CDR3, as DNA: TGTGCCAGCAGCCGCGGGGAATCTGGGGCCAACGTCCTGACTTTC.

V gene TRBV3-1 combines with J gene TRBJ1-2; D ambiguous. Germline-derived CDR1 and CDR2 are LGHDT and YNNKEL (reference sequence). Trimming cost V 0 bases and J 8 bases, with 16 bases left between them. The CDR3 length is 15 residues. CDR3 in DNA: TGTGCCAGCAGCCAAGACTCGTTGCGTAGTTGGGGCTACACCTTC. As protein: CASSQDSLRSWGYTF. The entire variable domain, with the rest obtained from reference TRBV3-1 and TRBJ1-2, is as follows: DTAVSQTPKYLVTQMGNDKSIKCEQNLGHDTMYWYKQDSKKFLKIMFSYNNKELIINETVPNRFSPKSPDKAHLNLHINSLELGDSAVYFCASSQDSLRSWGYTFGSGTRLTVV.

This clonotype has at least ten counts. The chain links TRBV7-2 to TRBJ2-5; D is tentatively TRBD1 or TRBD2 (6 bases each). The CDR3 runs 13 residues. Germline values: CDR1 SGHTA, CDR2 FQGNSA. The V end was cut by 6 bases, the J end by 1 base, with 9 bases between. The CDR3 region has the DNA TGTGCCAGCAGTAGGGGGGTCCAAGAGACCCAGTACTTC. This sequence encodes CASSRGVQETQYF.

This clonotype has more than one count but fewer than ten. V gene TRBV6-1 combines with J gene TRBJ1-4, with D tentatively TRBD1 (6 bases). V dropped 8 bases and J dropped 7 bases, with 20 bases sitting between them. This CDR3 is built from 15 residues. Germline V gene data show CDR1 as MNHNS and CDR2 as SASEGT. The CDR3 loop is CASSPVGGPLEKLFF. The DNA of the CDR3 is TGTGCCAGCTCGCCGGTCGGGGGGCCACTTGAAAAACTGTTTTTT.

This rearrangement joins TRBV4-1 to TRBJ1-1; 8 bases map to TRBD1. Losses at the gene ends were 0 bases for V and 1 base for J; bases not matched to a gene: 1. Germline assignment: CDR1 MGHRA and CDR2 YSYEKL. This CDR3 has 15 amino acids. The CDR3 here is CASSQETGGNTEAFF. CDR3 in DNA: TGCGCCAGCAGCCAAGAAACAGGGGGGAACACTGAAGCTTTCTTT.

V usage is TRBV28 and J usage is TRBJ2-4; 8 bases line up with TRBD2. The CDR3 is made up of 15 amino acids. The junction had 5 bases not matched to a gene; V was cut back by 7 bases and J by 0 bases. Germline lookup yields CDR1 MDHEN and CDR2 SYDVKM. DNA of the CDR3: TGTGCCAGCACCGGGGGGGGCCTAGCCAAAAACATTCAGTACTTC. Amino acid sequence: CASTGGGLAKNIQYF.

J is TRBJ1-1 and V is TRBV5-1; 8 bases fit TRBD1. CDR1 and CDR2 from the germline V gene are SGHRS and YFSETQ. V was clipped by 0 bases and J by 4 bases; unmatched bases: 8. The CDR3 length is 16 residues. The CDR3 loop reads CASSLGDRPKGTEAFF. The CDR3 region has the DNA TGCGCCAGCAGCTTGGGGGACAGGCCAAAGGGCACTGAAGCTTTCTTT.

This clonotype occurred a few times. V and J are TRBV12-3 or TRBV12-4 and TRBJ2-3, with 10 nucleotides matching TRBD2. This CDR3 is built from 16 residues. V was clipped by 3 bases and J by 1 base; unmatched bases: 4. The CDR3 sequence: CASSFYTSGGTDTQYF. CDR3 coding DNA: TGTGCCAGCAGTTTTTATACTAGCGGGGGCACAGATACGCAGTATTTT.

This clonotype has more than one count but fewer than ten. CDR3 DNA: TGCGCCAGCAGCTTGAGACTAGCGGGGAGGAATGAGCAGTTCTTC. It specifies CASSLRLAGRNEQFF. V is TRBV5-1 and J is TRBJ2-1; TRBD2 matches 11 bases. The V and J ends lost 1 base and 7 bases, in that order; junction bases with no gene match: 4. Germline CDR1 is SGHRS and CDR2 is YFSETQ. The CDR3 runs to 15 residues.

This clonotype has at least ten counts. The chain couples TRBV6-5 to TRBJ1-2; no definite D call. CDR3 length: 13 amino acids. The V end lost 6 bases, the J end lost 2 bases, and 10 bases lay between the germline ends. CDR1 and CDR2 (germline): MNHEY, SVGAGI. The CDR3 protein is CASSPGRNYGYTF. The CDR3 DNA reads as TGTGCCAGCAGCCCCGGACGGAACTATGGCTACACCTTC.

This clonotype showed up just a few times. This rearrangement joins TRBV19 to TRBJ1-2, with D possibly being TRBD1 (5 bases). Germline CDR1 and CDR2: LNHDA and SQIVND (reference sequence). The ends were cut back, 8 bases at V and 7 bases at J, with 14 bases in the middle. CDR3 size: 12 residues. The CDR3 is CASAPGTFGYTF. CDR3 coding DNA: TGTGCCAGTGCCCCCGGGACGTTTGGCTACACCTTC.

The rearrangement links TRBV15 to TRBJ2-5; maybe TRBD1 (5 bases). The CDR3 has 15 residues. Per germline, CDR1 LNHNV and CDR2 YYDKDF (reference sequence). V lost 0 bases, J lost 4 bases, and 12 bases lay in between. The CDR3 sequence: CATSRDLGLLETQYF. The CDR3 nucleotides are TGTGCCACCAGCAGAGATTTGGGGCTTCTAGAGACCCAGTACTTC.

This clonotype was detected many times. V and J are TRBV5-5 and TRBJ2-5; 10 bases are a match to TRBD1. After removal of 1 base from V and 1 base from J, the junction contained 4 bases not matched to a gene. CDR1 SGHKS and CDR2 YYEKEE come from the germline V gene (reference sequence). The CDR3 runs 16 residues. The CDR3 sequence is CASSLSGQGIQETQYF. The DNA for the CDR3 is TGTGCCAGCAGCTTGTCGGGACAGGGGATCCAAGAGACCCAGTACTTC. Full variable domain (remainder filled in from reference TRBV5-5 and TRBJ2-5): DAGVTQSPTHLIKTRGQQVTLRCSPISGHKSVSWYQQVLGQGPQFIFQYYEKEERGRGNFPDRFSARQFPNYSSELNVNALLLGDSALYLCASSLSGQGIQETQYFGPGTRLLVL.

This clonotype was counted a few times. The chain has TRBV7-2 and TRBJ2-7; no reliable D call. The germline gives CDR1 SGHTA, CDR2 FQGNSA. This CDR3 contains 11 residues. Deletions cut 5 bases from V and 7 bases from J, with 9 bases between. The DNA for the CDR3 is TGTGCCAGCAGCGAACGGTGGGAGCAGTACTTC. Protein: CASSERWEQYF.

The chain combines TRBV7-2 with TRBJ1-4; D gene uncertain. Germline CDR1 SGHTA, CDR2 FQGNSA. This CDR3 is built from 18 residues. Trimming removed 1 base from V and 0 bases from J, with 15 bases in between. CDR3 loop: CASSLGLSAISTNEKLFF. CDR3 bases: TGTGCCAGCAGCTTAGGTCTGTCAGCCATCTCAACTAATGAAAAACTGTTTTTT. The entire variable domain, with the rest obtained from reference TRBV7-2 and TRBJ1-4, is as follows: GAGVSQSPSNKVTEKGKDVELRCDPISGHTALYWYRQSLGQGLEFLIYFQGNSAPDKSGLPSDRFSAERTGGSVSTLTIQRTQQEDSAVYLCASSLGLSAISTNEKLFFGSGTQLSVL.

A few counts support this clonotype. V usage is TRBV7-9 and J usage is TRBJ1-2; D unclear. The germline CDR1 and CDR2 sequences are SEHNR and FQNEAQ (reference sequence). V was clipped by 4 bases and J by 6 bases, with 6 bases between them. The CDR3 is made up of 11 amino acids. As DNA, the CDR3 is TGTGCCAGCAGCTCGGAGAATGGCTACACCTTC. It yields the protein CASSSENGYTF.

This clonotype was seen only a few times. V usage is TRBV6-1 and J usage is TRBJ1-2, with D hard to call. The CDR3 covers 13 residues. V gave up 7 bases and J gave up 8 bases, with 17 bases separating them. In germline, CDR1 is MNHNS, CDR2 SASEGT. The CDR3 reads CASTPAGVGGYTF. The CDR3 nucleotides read TGTGCCAGCACCCCGGCTGGGGTCGGCGGCTACACCTTC.

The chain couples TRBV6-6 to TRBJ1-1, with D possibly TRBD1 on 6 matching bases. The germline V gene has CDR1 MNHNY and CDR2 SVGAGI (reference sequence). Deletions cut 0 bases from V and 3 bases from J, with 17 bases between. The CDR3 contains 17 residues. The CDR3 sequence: CASSYSLQGTEDTEAFF. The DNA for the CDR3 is TGTGCCAGCAGTTACTCGTTGCAGGGGACGGAGGACACTGAAGCTTTCTTT.

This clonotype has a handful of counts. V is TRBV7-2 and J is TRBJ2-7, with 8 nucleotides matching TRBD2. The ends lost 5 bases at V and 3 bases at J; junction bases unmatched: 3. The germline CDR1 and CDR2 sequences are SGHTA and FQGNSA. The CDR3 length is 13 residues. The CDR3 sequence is CASSPRGGYEQYF. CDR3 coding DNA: TGTGCCAGCAGCCCCCGGGGGGGCTACGAGCAGTACTTC.

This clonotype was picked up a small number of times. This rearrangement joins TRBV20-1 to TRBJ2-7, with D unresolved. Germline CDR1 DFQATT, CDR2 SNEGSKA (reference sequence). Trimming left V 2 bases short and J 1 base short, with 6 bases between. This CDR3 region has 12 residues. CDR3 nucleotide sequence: TGCAGTGCTAGATTCGGATCCTACGAGCAGTACTTC. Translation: CSARFGSYEQYF.

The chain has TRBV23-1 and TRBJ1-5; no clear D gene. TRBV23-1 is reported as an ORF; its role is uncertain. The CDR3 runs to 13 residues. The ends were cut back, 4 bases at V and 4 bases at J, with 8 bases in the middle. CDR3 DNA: TGCGCCAGCAGTCGACGGAATAATCAGCCCCAGCATTTT. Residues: CASSRRNNQPQHF.

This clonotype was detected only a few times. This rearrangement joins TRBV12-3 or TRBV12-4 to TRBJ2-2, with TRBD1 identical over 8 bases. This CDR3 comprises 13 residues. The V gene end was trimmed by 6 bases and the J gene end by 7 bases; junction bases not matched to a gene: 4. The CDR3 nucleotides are TGTGCCAGCAGACCGACAGGGGTCGGGGAGCTGTTTTTT. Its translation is CASRPTGVGELFF.

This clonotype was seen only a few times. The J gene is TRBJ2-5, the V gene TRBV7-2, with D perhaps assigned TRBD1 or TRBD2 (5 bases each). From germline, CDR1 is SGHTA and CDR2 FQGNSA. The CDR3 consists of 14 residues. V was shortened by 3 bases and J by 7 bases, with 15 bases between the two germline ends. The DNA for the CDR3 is TGTGCCAGCAGCTTTGACGGGGCTCAATTGACCCAGTACTTC. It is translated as CASSFDGAQLTQYF.

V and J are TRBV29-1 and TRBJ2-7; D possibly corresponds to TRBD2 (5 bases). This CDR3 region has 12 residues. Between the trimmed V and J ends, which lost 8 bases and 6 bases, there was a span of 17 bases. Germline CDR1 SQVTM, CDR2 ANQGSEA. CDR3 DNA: TGCAGCTCAACGGGAATGTCCGGCGAGCAGTACGTC. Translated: CSSTGMSGEQYV.

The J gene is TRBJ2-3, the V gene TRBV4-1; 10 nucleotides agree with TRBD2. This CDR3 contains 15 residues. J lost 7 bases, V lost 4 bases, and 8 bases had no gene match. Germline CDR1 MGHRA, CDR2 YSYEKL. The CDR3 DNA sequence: TGCGCCAGCAGCCGCACCGGGACTAGCGAATATACGCAGTATTTT. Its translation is CASSRTGTSEYTQYF.